Listed here are 22 T cell receptor beta chains from one sample, sequenced in a study of T cells in Graves' hyperthyroidism and ophthalmopathy. RNA transcripts gave rise to amplified TCR beta CDR3 regions. RT-PCR in the first round (using the HTBI primer set) targeted the TCR CDR3. TCRdb reanalysed the multiplex PCR reads using MiXCR and keeps one entry per CDR3 protein. The sample includes over 400,000 distinct CDR3 sequences, 22% seen only once; the top ten take 49%. The sequenced material came from blood. All receptors come from a woman aged 70-85 years with Graves' ophthalmopathy.

This clonotype was observed a handful of times. The chain combines TRBV28 with TRBJ2-7, with 8 bases identical to TRBD2. V gave up 7 bases and J gave up 3 bases; unmatched junction bases: 11. The germline V gene has CDR1 MDHEN and CDR2 SYDVKM. This CDR3 is built from 15 residues. In DNA form, the CDR3 reads TGTGCCAGCACTTCAGCGGGAGACAACCTCTACGAGCAGTACTTC. Translated: CASTSAGDNLYEQYF.

This clonotype came up a few times. This sequence joins TRBV6-1 and TRBJ2-7; D is unclear. Germline V gives CDR1 MNHNS, CDR2 SASEGT. The CDR3 length is 13 residues. V was pared by 1 base and J by 4 bases, with 8 bases between. CDR3 protein: CASSEVATYEQYF. The CDR3 DNA reads TGTGCCAGCAGTGAAGTGGCAACTTACGAGCAGTACTTC.

In this sample, this clonotype turned up many times. This chain uses TRBV28 with TRBJ2-7; 8 bases align to TRBD1. After removal of 6 bases from V and 5 bases from J, the junction contained 9 bases not matched to a gene. CDR3 length: 14 residues. Germline CDR1 reads MDHEN; CDR2 reads SYDVKM. CDR3 sequence: CASRPRTGFHEQYF. CDR3 bases: TGTGCCAGCAGACCTCGGACAGGGTTTCACGAGCAGTACTTC.

The chain employs TRBV12-3 or TRBV12-4 and TRBJ1-1, with D possibly matching TRBD1 (5 bases). The length of the CDR3 is 15 residues. Trimming took off 3 bases at V and 7 bases at J, with 18 bases between the two ends. DNA for the CDR3: TGTGCCAGCAGTTTCACCCAAACGGGGGTTTTTGAAGCTTTCTTT. Translating gives CASSFTQTGVFEAFF.

This clonotype was found a few times. The gene calls are TRBV27 and TRBJ2-5; D gene uncertain. Germline loops: CDR1 MNHEY, CDR2 SMNVEV (reference sequence). CDR3 length equals 13 residues. The V end lost 5 bases, the J end lost 5 bases, and 12 bases lay between the germline ends. As DNA, the CDR3 is TGTGCCAGCAGTAGAGAAGCAAGGGAGACCCAGTACTTC. Translation gives CASSREARETQYF.

This chain links TRBV11-2 with TRBJ2-3; 14 bases are a match to TRBD2. Trimming cost V 5 bases and J 4 bases; bases outside gene matches: 14. CDR1 and CDR2 from the germline V gene are SGHAT and FQNNGV. There are 19 residues in the CDR3. CDR3 amino acids: CASSPSVTSGRASPDTQYF. The CDR3 DNA sequence: TGTGCCAGCAGCCCATCCGTGACTAGCGGGAGGGCCTCGCCAGATACGCAGTATTTT.

Written as DNA, the CDR3 is TGTGCCAGCAGCTTATCAGGGACGGGTACTGAAGCTTTCTTT. As protein: CASSLSGTGTEAFF. This chain joins TRBV5-5 and TRBJ1-1, with D perhaps matching TRBD1 (5 bases). Trimming pared 2 bases from V and 5 bases from J, leaving 13 bases between. The germline gives CDR1 SGHKS, CDR2 YYEKEE (reference sequence). The CDR3 extends over 14 amino acids.

This clonotype was detected a few times. This sequence joins TRBV3-1 and TRBJ2-3; possible D gene TRBD2, 5 bases. The length of the CDR3 is 19 residues. Per germline, CDR1 LGHDT and CDR2 YNNKEL (reference sequence). With 1 base removed from V and 3 bases from J, the gap between germline ends came to 23 bases. The CDR3 loop is CASSQGGSYPWRATDTQYF. CDR3 DNA: TGTGCCAGCAGCCAAGGCGGTTCTTACCCCTGGCGGGCGACAGATACGCAGTATTTT.

This clonotype showed up just a few times. V gene TRBV7-9 combines with J gene TRBJ2-2; D remains ambiguous. Trimming stripped 2 bases from V and 6 bases from J, with 7 bases between. CDR1 and CDR2 from the germline V gene are SEHNR and FQNEAQ (reference sequence). This CDR3 spans 13 amino acids. The CDR3 bases are TGTGCCAGCAGCTTATACGCGTCCGGGGAGCTGTTTTTT. Its translation is CASSLYASGELFF.

The rearrangement uses TRBV6-1 and TRBJ2-5; 9 bases line up with TRBD1. Germline CDR1 and CDR2: MNHNS and SASEGT. The J segment lost 5 bases and the V segment lost 6 bases, leaving 13 bases of the junction unmatched. The CDR3 runs to 16 residues. In DNA form, the CDR3 reads TGTGCCAGCAGGGACCACCCGACAGGGGGATGGGAGACCCAGTACTTC. Protein product: CASRDHPTGGWETQYF.

This clonotype turned up a few times. This chain connects TRBV12-3 or TRBV12-4 to TRBJ2-5, with a possible D match to TRBD2 (6 bases). Trimming took 3 bases from V and 1 from J, leaving 9 bases between them. The CDR3 totals 14 residues. The CDR3 here is CASSFYGSQETQYF. The DNA of the CDR3 is TGTGCCAGCAGTTTTTACGGGAGCCAAGAGACCCAGTACTTC.

The table lists this clonotype with a few counts. The chain employs TRBV4-1 and TRBJ2-3, with D possibly matching TRBD2 (5 bases). The CDR3 extends over 17 amino acids. With 0 bases removed from V and 4 bases from J, the gap between germline ends came to 17 bases. Germline CDR1 MGHRA, CDR2 YSYEKL. For the CDR3, the DNA is TGCGCCAGCAGCCAAGATCTTAGAGGGAATGCGGCAGATACGCAGTATTTT. This sequence encodes CASSQDLRGNAADTQYF.

The J gene is TRBJ2-1, the V gene TRBV6-1, with 9 bases lining up with TRBD2. Germline CDR1 reads MNHNS; CDR2 reads SASEGT. The CDR3 is 16 residues long. V was clipped by 6 bases and J by 6 bases; unmatched bases: 12. CDR3 sequence reads: CASRTLAGSMLNEQFF. The DNA for the CDR3 is TGTGCCAGCAGGACCCTAGCGGGATCCATGCTCAATGAGCAGTTCTTC.

Comment on this clonotype: One end of the junction does not line up with germline, which may come from a read error. The genes are TRBV5-1 and TRBJ2-2; 8 bases agree with TRBD2. This CDR3 contains 17 residues. Germline loops: CDR1 SGHRS, CDR2 YFSETQ. The CDR3 nucleotides read TGTGCCAGCAGCGCCCCGGGGGGGGCTTTTGGCACCGGGGAGCTGTTTTTT. Translation gives CASSAPGGAFGTGELFF.

The J gene is TRBJ2-2, the V gene TRBV6-4, with D perhaps TRBD2 (6 bases). Germline V gene data show CDR1 as MRHNA and CDR2 as SNTAGT. Trimming took 6 bases from V and 4 from J, leaving 18 bases between them. This CDR3 comprises 16 residues. In DNA, the CDR3 is TGTGCCAGCAGCCACTCGACGGGAGCGGTCACCGGGGAGCTGTTTTTT. Amino acids: CASSHSTGAVTGELFF.

V usage is TRBV7-2 and J usage is TRBJ1-6, with a weak D call TRBD1 (5 bases). Germline V gene lookup returns CDR1 SGHTA and CDR2 FQGNSA. This CDR3 comprises 17 residues. Between the trimmed V and J ends, which lost 5 bases and 9 bases, there was a span of 23 bases. The CDR3 DNA is TGTGCCAGCAGCCCCCCCCCGACCGGGACTTTGGGTTCACCCCTCCACTTT. Its translation is CASSPPPTGTLGSPLHF.

The J gene is TRBJ2-7, the V gene TRBV14; D is undetermined. The CDR3 totals 12 residues. The V and J ends lost 1 base and 6 bases respectively, with 7 bases between them. From germline, CDR1 is SGHDN and CDR2 FVKESK. The CDR3: CASSQVRVEQYF. The CDR3 DNA is TGTGCCAGCAGCCAAGTCCGCGTCGAGCAGTACTTC.

This clonotype was observed a few times. The V call is TRBV7-9, the J call TRBJ2-7; D ambiguous. The length of the CDR3 is 15 residues. V shed 1 base and J shed 3 bases, with 13 bases lying between them. Germline CDR1 is SEHNR and CDR2 is FQNEAQ (reference sequence). The CDR3, as DNA: TGTGCCAGCAGCTTAGGTGGGGTCATAGGCTACGAGCAGTACTTC. The encoded protein is CASSLGGVIGYEQYF.

This clonotype was found a few times. This chain connects TRBV3-1 to TRBJ2-1, with TRBD2 identical over 10 bases. J was trimmed by 5 bases and V by 4 bases; bases with no gene match: 2. The germline V gene encodes CDR1 LGHDT and CDR2 YNNKEL (reference sequence). This CDR3 contains 14 residues. Written as DNA, the CDR3 is TGTGCCAGCAGCCTACTAGCGGGGAACAATGAGCAGTTCTTC. It specifies CASSLLAGNNEQFF.

The V call is TRBV13, the J call TRBJ2-3, with no clear D. Germline-derived CDR1 and CDR2 are PRHDT and FYEKMQ (reference sequence). V lost 5 bases to trimming and J lost 4 bases, with 16 bases between them. The CDR3 covers 15 residues. The CDR3 protein is CASSPRLARPDTQYF. The CDR3 DNA reads as TGTGCCAGCAGCCCCCGACTCGCTAGACCAGATACGCAGTATTTT.

The rearrangement uses TRBV5-1 and TRBJ2-3; TRBD2 matches 9 bases. The V and J ends lost 0 bases and 4 bases, in that order; junction bases with no gene match: 9. The germline V gene encodes CDR1 SGHRS and CDR2 YFSETQ. The CDR3 runs 17 residues. The CDR3 sequence: CASSLDGSGRFPDTQYF. Here the CDR3 DNA reads TGCGCCAGCAGCTTGGATGGTAGCGGGAGATTCCCAGATACGCAGTATTTT.

This clonotype occurred many times. The chain couples TRBV7-8 to TRBJ2-2, with 7 bases aligning to TRBD1. CDR1 and CDR2 from the germline V gene are SGHVS and FQNEAQ. Trimming removed 5 bases from V and 7 bases from J; junction bases left unmatched: 7. There are 14 residues in the CDR3. CDR3 sequence reads: CASSLGQRNGELFF. For the CDR3, the DNA is TGTGCCAGCAGCCTGGGACAGCGGAACGGGGAGCTGTTTTTT. Full variable domain (rest looked up from reference TRBV7-8 and TRBJ2-2): GAGVSQSPRYKVAKRGQDVALRCDPISGHVSLFWYQQALGQGPEFLTYFQNEAQLDKSGLPSDRFFAERPEGSVSTLKIQRTQQEDSAVYLCASSLGQRNGELFFGEGSRLTVL.